This T cell receptor beta chain was documented in a study of T cells in Graves' hyperthyroidism and ophthalmopathy (dated by TCRdb to the late 2010s). Concerning the study at large: Peripheral blood samples were taken at initial diagnosis, before any treatment was given. To identify TCR V-J signatures that set the groups apart, the researchers used a discovery cohort of 100 patients, made up of around 42 with Graves' ophthalmopathy and 57 with stable Graves' hyperthyroidism. Prospective prediction of ophthalmopathy was tested in an independent validation cohort of fewer than 20 hyperthyroidism patients and 17 patients who later progressed to ophthalmopathy. The 95 to 100 discovery patients were randomly divided into training and test sets at a 7:3 ratio. The study also compared thyroid tissue and blood T-cell repertoires from about 6 Graves' hyperthyroidism patients. Once sampling was done, hyperthyroidism patients were given methimazole at a starting dose of 30 mg daily, whereas ophthalmopathy patients were given high-dose intravenous methylprednisolone. The paper reports TCR Vbeta CDR3 sequencing of 135 peripheral blood samples: under 45 ophthalmopathy, about 75 hyperthyroidism and approximately 17 progressor patients.

Overall results and qualifications from the work: No statistical method was used to set the sample size in advance, and investigators knew the group allocation. In validation, the model predicted progression to ophthalmopathy with just under 71% sensitivity and 72% to 85% specificity, a median of 6.5 months before onset. Most expanded thyroid clonotypes (frequency above 0.001) were also found in blood, which suggests that blood repertoires may mirror thyroid immune responses. Ophthalmopathy was separated from stable hyperthyroidism by a 13 V-J signature model, with about 86% sensitivity and about 84% specificity obtained in cross-validation and 80%/75% obtained in testing.

This clonotype was seen many times. No cognate antigen has been identified for it. No base quality information exists; no much larger clone differs at one position. Amplification of TCR beta CDR3 regions was carried out from RNA transcripts. For the first round of RT-PCR on the TCR CDR3, the HTBI primer set was used together with the Qiagen OneStep RT-PCR kit. Libraries were constructed in a second round of multiplex PCR, after which size selection and purification were carried out. Paired-end sequencing of the libraries was performed with 100 bp reads on an Illumina HiSeq2000. Per the original workflow: SOAPnuke was used to process the raw data, removing reads that contained adapters or uncalled bases, had a mean Phred below 15, or lacked an exact match to the constant primer or identifier. High-quality paired reads were merged using COPE v1.2.5, and each unique nucleotide sequence was defined as a clonotype. Clonotypes were aligned to IMGT TRBV, TRBD and TRBJ reference segments using MiTCR v1.1. The analysis included only V-J combinations with a frequency above 0.0001, which together covered 98% to 99.2% of the repertoires. The TCS score was defined as F50 (clonal expansion) divided by E x V (chaos), with BLOSUM62-based TCRdist calculated between CDR3 peptides within each V-J. Welch's t-statistics and random forest reduced several hundred V-J features to roughly 13, which were used in a naive Bayes classifier (R e1071). TCRdb reran the public reads through fastp at Q25 and MiXCR, keeping productive beta chains. For every CDR3 protein sequence, its rows merge into one entry that carries the most common genes and DNA. TCRdb, not the authors, supplied the V and J calls. The sample records around 530,000 distinct CDR3 sequences, 17% of which are singletons. The ten top clones hold approximately 15% of the sample.

Ophthalmopathy patients had moderately to severely active disease, with a Clinical Activity Score of 3 or more, a NOSPECS grade of 4 or more, and a disease duration of less than 3 months. Exclusion was applied to patients with uncontrolled infections, other autoimmune diseases, pregnancy or lactation. Diagnoses were established on the basis of clinical symptoms, serum thyroxine and TRAb, thyroid ultrasound, and orbital computed tomography. PBMCs were separated from approximately 10 ml of fresh peripheral blood using Ficoll-Paque density gradient centrifugation. Total RNA was extracted using Trizol reagent, and RNA quality was assessed on an Agilent 2100 Bioanalyzer. Germline trimming amounts to 1 base on V and 3 bases on J, with 5 as the count of junction bases outside the gene matches. In the germline V gene, CDR1 corresponds to SQVTM and CDR2 to ANQGSEA. The CDR3 contains 14 residues, cysteine and phenylalanine counted. CDR3 DNA is the only sequence kept; it has 42 bases, read in frame from the first base.

This TCR came from a woman in her late teens or twenties with Graves' ophthalmopathy. The V gene is TRBV29-1 and the J gene is TRBJ1-2; TRBD1 lines up with 7 middle nucleotides. The source material was blood. Here the CDR3 is given as CSVEARDRDYGYTF. In nucleotides, the sequence is TGCAGCGTTGAAGCCCGGGACAGAGACTATGGCTACACCTTC. This CDR3, with the reference TRBV29-1 and TRBJ1-2 proteins standing in past its ends, gives the full variable domain SAVISQKPSRDICQRGTSLTIQCQVDSQVTMMFWYRQQPGQSLTLIATANQGSEATYESGFVIDKFPISRPNLTFSTLTVSNMSPEDSSIYLCSVEARDRDYGYTFGSGTRLTVV.